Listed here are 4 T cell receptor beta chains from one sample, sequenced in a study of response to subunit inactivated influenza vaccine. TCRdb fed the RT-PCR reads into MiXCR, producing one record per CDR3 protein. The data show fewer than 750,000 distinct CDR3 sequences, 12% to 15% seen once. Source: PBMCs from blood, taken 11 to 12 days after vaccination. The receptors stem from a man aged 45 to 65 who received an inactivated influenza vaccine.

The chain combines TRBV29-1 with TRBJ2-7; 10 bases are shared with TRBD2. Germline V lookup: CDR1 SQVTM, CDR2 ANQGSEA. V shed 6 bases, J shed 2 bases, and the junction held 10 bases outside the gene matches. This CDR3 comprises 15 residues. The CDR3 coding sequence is TGCAGCGTAGCCGGGACTAGCGATGCCGCCTACGAGCAGTACTTC. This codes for CSVAGTSDAAYEQYF.

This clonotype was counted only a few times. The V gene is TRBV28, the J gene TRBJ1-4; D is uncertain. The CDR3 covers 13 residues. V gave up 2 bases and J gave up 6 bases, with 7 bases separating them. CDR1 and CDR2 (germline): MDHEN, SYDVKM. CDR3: CASSLTSDEKLFF. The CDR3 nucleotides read TGTGCCAGCAGTTTAACATCAGATGAAAAACTGTTTTTT.

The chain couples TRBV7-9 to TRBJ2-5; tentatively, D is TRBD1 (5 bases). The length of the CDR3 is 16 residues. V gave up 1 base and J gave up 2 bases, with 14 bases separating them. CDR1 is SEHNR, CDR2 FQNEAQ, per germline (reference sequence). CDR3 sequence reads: CASSLVSDTHQETQYF. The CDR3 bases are TGTGCCAGCAGCTTAGTCTCGGACACACATCAAGAGACCCAGTACTTC.

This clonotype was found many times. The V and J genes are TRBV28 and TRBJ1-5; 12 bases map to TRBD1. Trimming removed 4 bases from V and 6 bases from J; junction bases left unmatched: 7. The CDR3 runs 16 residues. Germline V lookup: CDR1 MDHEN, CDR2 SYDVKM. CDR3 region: CASSSGTGGRIQPQHF. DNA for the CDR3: TGTGCCAGCAGTTCTGGGACAGGGGGCCGTATTCAGCCCCAGCATTTT.